This T cell receptor beta chain derives from a study of blood T cell repertoires in COVID-19. Study context: Acute and convalescent COVID-19 specimens originated in the United States, Italy and Spain. Nucleic acid was either cDNA or gDNA, and it came from T cells, B-cell-depleted T cells, or PBMCs.

In the source study's methods: Estimation of nucleated cell counts relied on the amplification of reference gene primers. Generated by immunoSEQ multiplex PCR, the TCRdb table keeps only in-frame clones and is missing some. V and J calls and clone size are those listed in that table; D and trimming were worked out from the DNA. The sample records just over 650,000 clones, about 87% being singletons. CDR1 is SQVTM, CDR2 ANQGSEA, per germline. V dropped 6 bases and J dropped 7; count of bases not matched to a gene: 4. The CDR3 is 12 amino acids. Sequences were obtained from peripheral blood. V usage is TRBV29-1 and J usage is TRBJ1-2; 11 bases map to TRBD1. The TCR originated in a woman between 18 and 30 years old with acute or convalescent COVID-19. The CDR3 region has the DNA TGCAGCGTCAAGGGACAGGGGGGTGGCTACACCTTC. Amino acid sequence: CSVKGQGGGYTF.